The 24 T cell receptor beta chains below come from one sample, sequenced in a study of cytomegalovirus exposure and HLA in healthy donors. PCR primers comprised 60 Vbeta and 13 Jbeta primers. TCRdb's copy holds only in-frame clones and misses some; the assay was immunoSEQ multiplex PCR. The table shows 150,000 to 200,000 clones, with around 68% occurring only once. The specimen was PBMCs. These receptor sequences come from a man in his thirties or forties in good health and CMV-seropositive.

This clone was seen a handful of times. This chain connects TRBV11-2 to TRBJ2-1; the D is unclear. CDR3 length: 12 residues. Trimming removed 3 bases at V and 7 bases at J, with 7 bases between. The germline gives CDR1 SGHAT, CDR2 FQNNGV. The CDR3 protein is CASSFDRNEQFF. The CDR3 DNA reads TGTGCCAGCAGCTTTGATCGGAATGAGCAGTTCTTC.

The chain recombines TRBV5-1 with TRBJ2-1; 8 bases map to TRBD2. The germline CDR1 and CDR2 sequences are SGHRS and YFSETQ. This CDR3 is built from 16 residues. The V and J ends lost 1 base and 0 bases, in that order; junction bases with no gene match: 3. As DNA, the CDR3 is TGCGCCAGCAGCTTGAGACTAGCGAGCTCCTACAATGAGCAGTTCTTC. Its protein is CASSLRLASSYNEQFF.

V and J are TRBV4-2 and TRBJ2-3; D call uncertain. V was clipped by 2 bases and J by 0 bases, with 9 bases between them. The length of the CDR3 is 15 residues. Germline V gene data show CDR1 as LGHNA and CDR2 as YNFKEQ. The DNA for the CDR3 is TGTGCCAGCAGCCAACGTTCCCTGAGCACAGATACGCAGTATTTT. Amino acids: CASSQRSLSTDTQYF.

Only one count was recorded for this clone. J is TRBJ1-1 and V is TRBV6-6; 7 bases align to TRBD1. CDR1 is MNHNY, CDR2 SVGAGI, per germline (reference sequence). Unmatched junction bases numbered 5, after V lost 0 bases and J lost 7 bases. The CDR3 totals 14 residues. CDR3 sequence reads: CASSYSGTVVEAFF. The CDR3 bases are TGTGCCAGCAGTTACTCCGGGACAGTAGTTGAAGCTTTCTTT.

The CDR3 DNA sequence: TGTGCCAGCAGCCTGGACAGGGGGACCTACAATGAGCAGTTCTTC. As protein: CASSLDRGTYNEQFF. This sequence joins TRBV9 and TRBJ2-1; 10 nucleotides match TRBD1. With V trimmed by 4 bases and J by 2 bases, 3 bases remained unmatched. CDR1 SGDLS and CDR2 YYNGEE come from the germline V gene. This CDR3 is 15 amino acids long.

Written as DNA, the CDR3 is TGTGCCAGTAGTACATCCTTCCGACAAACCCAGTTCTTC. The encoded protein is CASSTSFRQTQFF. V gene TRBV19 combines with J gene TRBJ2-1, with D unresolved. Germline CDR1 is LNHDA and CDR2 is SQIVND (reference sequence). The germline V and J ends were trimmed by 4 bases and 13 bases, with 17 bases remaining between them. The CDR3 sequence is 13 residues long. The full variable domain, completed using reference TRBV19 and TRBJ2-1, is DGGITQSPKYLFRKEGQNVTLSCEQNLNHDAMYWYRQDPGQGLRLIYYSQIVNDFQKGDIAEGYSVSREKKESFPLTVTSAQKNPTAFYLCASSTSFRQTQFFGPGTRLTVL.

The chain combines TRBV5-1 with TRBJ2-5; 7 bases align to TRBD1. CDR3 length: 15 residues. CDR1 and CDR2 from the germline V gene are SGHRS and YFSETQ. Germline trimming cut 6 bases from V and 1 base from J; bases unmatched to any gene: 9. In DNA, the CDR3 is TGCGCCAGCAAACGAGGGACAGCAATCCAAGAGACCCAGTACTTC. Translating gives CASKRGTAIQETQYF.

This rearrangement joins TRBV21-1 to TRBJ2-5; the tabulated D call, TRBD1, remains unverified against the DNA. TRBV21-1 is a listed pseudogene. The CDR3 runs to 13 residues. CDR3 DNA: TGTCCCCAGGGGGGAGTGGGGCAAGAGACCCAGTACTTC. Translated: CPQGGVGQETQYF.

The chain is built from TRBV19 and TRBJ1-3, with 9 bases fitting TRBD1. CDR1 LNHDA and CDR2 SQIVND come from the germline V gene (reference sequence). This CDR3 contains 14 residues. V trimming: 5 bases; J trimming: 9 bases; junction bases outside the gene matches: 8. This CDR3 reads CASSRDRVIGTIYF. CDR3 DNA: TGTGCCAGTAGTCGGGACAGGGTAATTGGCACCATATATTTT.

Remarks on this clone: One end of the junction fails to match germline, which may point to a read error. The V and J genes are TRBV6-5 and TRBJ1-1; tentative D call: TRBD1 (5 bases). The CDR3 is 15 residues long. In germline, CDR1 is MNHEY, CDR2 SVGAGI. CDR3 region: CASNYTGRGSTEAFF. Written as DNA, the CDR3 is TGTGCCAGCAATTACACCGGGCGGGGGAGTACTGAAGCTTTCTTT.

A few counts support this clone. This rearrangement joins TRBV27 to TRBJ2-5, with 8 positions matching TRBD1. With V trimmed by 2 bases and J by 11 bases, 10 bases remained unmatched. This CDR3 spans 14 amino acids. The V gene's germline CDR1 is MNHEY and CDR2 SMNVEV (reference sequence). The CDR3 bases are TGTGCCAGCAGTTTAGTAGGCAGGGGGCGAGAGCAGTACTTC. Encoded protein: CASSLVGRGREQYF.

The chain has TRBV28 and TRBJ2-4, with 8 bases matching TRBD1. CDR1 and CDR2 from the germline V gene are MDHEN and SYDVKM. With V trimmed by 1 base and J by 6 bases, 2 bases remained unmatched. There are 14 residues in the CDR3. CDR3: CASSLSGGGNIQYF. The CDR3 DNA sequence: TGTGCCAGCAGTTTATCAGGGGGCGGAAACATTCAGTACTTC. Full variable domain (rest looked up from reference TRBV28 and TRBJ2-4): DVKVTQSSRYLVKRTGEKVFLECVQDMDHENMFWYRQDPGLGLRLIYFSYDVKMKEKGDIPEGYSVSREKKERFSLILESASTNQTSMYLCASSLSGGGNIQYFGAGTRLSVL.

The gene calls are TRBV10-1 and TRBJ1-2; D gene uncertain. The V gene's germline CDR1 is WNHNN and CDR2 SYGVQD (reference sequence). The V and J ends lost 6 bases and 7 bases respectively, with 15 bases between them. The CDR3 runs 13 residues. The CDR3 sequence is CASSPREGAGYTF. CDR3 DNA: TGCGCCAGCAGCCCTCGGGAAGGAGCTGGCTACACCTTC.

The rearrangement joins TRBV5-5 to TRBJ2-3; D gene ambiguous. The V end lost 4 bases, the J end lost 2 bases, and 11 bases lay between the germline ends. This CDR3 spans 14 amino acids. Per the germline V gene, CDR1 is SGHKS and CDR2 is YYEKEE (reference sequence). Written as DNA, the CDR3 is TGTGCCAGCAGCGTAGACTTTCTCACAGATACGCAGTATTTT. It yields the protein CASSVDFLTDTQYF.

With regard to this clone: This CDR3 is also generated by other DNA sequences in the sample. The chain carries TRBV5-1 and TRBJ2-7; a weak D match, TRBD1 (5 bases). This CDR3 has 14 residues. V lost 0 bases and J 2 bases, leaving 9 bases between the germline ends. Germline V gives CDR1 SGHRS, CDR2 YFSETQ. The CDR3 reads CASSLGQSTYEQYF. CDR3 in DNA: TGCGCCAGCAGCTTGGGACAGAGTACCTACGAGCAGTACTTC.

The CDR3 DNA reads TGTGCCAGTAGCTACCTAGCGAGCTACAATGAGCAGTTCTTC. This encodes CASSYLASYNEQFF. The chain employs TRBV19 and TRBJ2-1, with D possibly being TRBD2 (6 bases). CDR3 length equals 14 residues. The germline gives CDR1 LNHDA, CDR2 SQIVND (reference sequence). V shed 6 bases and J shed 3 bases, with 12 bases lying between them.

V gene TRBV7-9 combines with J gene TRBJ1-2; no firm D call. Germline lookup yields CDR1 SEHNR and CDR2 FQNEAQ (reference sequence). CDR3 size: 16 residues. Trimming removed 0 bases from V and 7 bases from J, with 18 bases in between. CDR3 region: CASSLATAYSRFGYTF. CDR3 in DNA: TGTGCCAGCAGCTTAGCCACAGCATATTCCCGATTTGGCTACACCTTC.

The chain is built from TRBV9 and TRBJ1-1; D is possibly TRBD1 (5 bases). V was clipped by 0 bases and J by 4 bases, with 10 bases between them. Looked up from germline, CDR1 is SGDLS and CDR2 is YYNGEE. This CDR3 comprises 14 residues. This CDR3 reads CASSVGSGATEAFF. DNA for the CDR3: TGTGCCAGCAGCGTAGGGTCTGGGGCCACTGAAGCTTTCTTT.

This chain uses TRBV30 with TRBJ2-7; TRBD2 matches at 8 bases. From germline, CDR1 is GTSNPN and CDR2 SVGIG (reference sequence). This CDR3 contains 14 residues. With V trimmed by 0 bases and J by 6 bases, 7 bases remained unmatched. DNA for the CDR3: TGTGCCTGGAGTGTATTGAGCGGGAGAAGCGAGCAGTACTTC. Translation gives CAWSVLSGRSEQYF.

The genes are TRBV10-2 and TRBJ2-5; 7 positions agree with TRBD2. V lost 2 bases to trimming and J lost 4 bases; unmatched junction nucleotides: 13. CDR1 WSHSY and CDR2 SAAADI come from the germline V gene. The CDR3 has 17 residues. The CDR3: CASSETSWGRALETQYF. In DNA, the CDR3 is TGCGCCAGCAGTGAGACTTCTTGGGGGAGGGCCTTAGAGACCCAGTACTTC.

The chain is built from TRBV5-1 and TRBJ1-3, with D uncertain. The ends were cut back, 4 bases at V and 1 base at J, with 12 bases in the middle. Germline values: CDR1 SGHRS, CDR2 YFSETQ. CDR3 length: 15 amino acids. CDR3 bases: TGCGCCAGCAGCCTTAGCACGGTATCTGGAAACACCATATATTTT. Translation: CASSLSTVSGNTIYF. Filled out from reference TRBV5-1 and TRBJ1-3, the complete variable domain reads KAGVTQTPRYLIKTRGQQVTLSCSPISGHRSVSWYQQTPGQGLQFLFEYFSETQRNKGNFPGRFSGRQFSNSRSEMNVSTLELGDSALYLCASSLSTVSGNTIYFGEGSWLTVV.

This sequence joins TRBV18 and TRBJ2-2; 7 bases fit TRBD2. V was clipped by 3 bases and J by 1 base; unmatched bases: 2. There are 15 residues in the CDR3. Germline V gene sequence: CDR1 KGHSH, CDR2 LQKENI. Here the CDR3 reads CASSPGLVNTGELFF. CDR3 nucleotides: TGTGCCAGCTCACCCGGACTAGTGAACACCGGGGAGCTGTTTTTT.

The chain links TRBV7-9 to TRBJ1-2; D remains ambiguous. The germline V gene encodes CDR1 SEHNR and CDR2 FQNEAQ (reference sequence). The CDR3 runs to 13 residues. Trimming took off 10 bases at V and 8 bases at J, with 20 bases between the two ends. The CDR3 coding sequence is TGTGCCACAAGTTCCGAGGAGGGTCTAGGCTACACCTTC. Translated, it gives CATSSEEGLGYTF.

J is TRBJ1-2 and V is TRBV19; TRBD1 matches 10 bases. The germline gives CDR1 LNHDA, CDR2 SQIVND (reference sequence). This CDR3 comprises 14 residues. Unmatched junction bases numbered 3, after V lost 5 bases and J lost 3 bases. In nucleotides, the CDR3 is TGTGCCAGTAGTCCCGGGACAGGGGACTATGGCTACACCTTC. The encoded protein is CASSPGTGDYGYTF.